This paragraph reports one T cell receptor (beta chain). This entry is derived from a study of control samples from healthy donors and cancer patients. After removal of 1 base from V and 6 bases from J, the junction contained 11 bases not matched to a gene. Germline lookup yields CDR1 KGHSH and CDR2 LQKENI. The CDR3 is made up of 17 amino acids. Only in-frame clones appear in the TCRdb table, and some are missing; sequencing was by immunoSEQ multiplex PCR. The profile covers about 94,000 clones, with around nine tenths appearing a single time and 3% to 4.5% taken by the ten largest. Source material: blood. The rearrangement uses TRBV18 and TRBJ2-2; 7 positions match TRBD1. This receptor was identified in a woman under 30 in good health. CDR3 loop: CASSPLQGSVSAGELFF. As DNA, the CDR3 is TGTGCCAGCTCACCACTACAGGGGTCCGTATCCGCCGGGGAGCTGTTTTTT.